This entry lists 8 T cell receptor beta chains sequenced from one sample in a study of blood T cell repertoires in COVID-19. Measured with immunoSEQ multiplex PCR; TCRdb has only the in-frame clones, and not every one. Counted here are about 87,000 clones, more than 85% occurring once; the ten biggest clones make up over 5%. Sequenced input: peripheral blood. The receptors were gathered from a man in his forties or fifties with acute or convalescent COVID-19.

The rearrangement joins TRBV27 to TRBJ1-5; D is uncertain. Germline values: CDR1 MNHEY, CDR2 SMNVEV (reference sequence). The CDR3 is made up of 14 amino acids. With 6 bases removed from V and 1 base from J, the gap between germline ends came to 10 bases. Here the CDR3 DNA reads TGTGCCAGCAGGACCCTCGGGAGCAATCAGCCCCAGCATTTT. Residues: CASRTLGSNQPQHF.

This clone is a singleton in its sample. This chain links TRBV15 with TRBJ2-3, with D possibly being TRBD2 (7 bases). The CDR3 runs to 14 residues. Looked up from germline, CDR1 is LNHNV and CDR2 is YYDKDF (reference sequence). V lost 6 bases, J lost 2 bases, and 12 bases lay in between. The CDR3 region is CATRGGGTTDTQYF. CDR3 DNA sequence: TGTGCCACCAGAGGGGGGGGGACCACAGATACGCAGTATTTT.

The rearrangement joins TRBV19 to TRBJ1-1; D may be TRBD1 (6 bases). The CDR3 extends over 11 amino acids. V lost 4 bases and J 8 bases, leaving 8 bases between the germline ends. Germline values: CDR1 LNHDA, CDR2 SQIVND (reference sequence). Here the CDR3 DNA reads TGTGCCAGTAGTACTACAGGGGAAGCTTTCTTT. Translation gives CASSTTGEAFF.

The chain recombines TRBV12-3 or TRBV12-4 with TRBJ2-7, with TRBD1 matching over 8 bases. This CDR3 region has 13 residues. V gave up 8 bases and J gave up 6 bases; unmatched junction bases: 9. CDR3 in DNA: TGTGCCAGCCGACGGACAGGGTTGGGCGAGCAGTACTTC. It encodes CASRRTGLGEQYF.

This chain uses TRBV7-3 with TRBJ2-2; tentatively, D is TRBD2 (5 bases). The CDR3 length is 14 residues. Per germline, CDR1 SGHTA and CDR2 FQGTGA. V was cut by 5 bases and J by 4 bases, with 11 bases left in between. The CDR3 coding sequence is TGTGCCAGCAGCCCCGGGGTATCCACCGGGGAGCTGTTTTTT. Translated: CASSPGVSTGELFF.

The chain carries TRBV12-3 or TRBV12-4 and TRBJ1-5; no reliable D call. The CDR3 runs to 13 residues. With 5 bases removed from V and 7 bases from J, the gap between germline ends came to 12 bases. Here the CDR3 DNA reads TGTGCCAGCAGTGGTCAAGGAGGCCAGCCCCAGCATTTT. Its protein is CASSGQGGQPQHF.

V usage is TRBV6-1 and J usage is TRBJ2-3; 8 bases align to TRBD1. CDR1 MNHNS and CDR2 SASEGT come from the germline V gene. The trim removed 0 bases at V and 6 bases at J, leaving 5 bases unmatched. This CDR3 has 15 residues. The CDR3 here is CASSEAAGGWDTQYF. The CDR3 DNA is TGTGCCAGCAGTGAAGCGGCAGGGGGCTGGGATACGCAGTATTTT.

The J gene is TRBJ1-3, the V gene TRBV5-1; D unresolved. The V gene's germline CDR1 is SGHRS and CDR2 YFSETQ. V was shortened by 0 bases and J by 2 bases, with 9 bases between the two germline ends. The CDR3 length is 15 residues. CDR3 region: CASSLAGITGNTIYF. The DNA of the CDR3 is TGCGCCAGCAGCTTGGCCGGGATCACTGGAAACACCATATATTTT.